Listed below are T cell receptor beta chains from one sample, sequenced in a study of OX40 agonist ivuxolimab in advanced cancers. Clones were sequenced by immunoSEQ multiplex PCR, and TCRdb holds only the in-frame ones, with some missing. The sample shows around 50,000 clones, about 87% of them seen only once. The sequencing used CD4+ or CD8+ T cells sorted from blood, collected in a trial of the OX40 agonist ivuxolimab. The receptors were gathered from an adult with an advanced solid tumor such as melanoma, head and neck, liver or kidney cancer. Each CDR3 is given with its conserved first and last residue. D genes are given only for firm matches. A clone size is listed for some rows: how often the clone was seen (once, few, many), or a class if it is expanded.

14 | TRBJ2-5 | TRBV18 | NA | NA | TGTGCCAGCTCACCAACGACAAATCCTGAGACCCAGTACTTC | CASSPTTNPETQYF
16 | TRBJ2-2 | TRBV15 | NA | NA | TGTGCCACCAGCAGAGAACGACTAGCGAACACCGGGGAGCTGTTTTTT | CATSRERLANTGELFF
13 | TRBJ1-4 | TRBV10-1 | NA | NA | TGCGCCAGCAGTGCCGGGGGGGGTGAAAAACTGTTTTTT | CASSAGGGEKLFF
13 | TRBJ1-2 | TRBV2 | TRBD1 | NA | TGTGCCAGCAGTGCCAGGGGGATGTTTGGCTACACCTTC | CASSARGMFGYTF
15 | TRBJ2-5 | TRBV6-1 | TRBD2 | NA | TGTGCCAGCGAGGGAAGGATAGCGGGAGCAGAGACCCAGTACTTC | CASEGRIAGAETQYF
11 | TRBJ2-3 | TRBV7-9 | NA | once | TGTGCCAGCAGTCCAGCAGATACGCAGTATTTT | CASSPADTQYF
15 | TRBJ2-5 | TRBV15 | TRBD2 | NA | TGTGCCACCAGCAATATAGCGGGGACCCAAGAGACCCAGTACTTC | CATSNIAGTQETQYF
15 | TRBJ2-1 | TRBV9 | TRBD2 | NA | TGTGCCAGCAGCCAGGGACTACAATCCTACAATGAGCAGTTCTTC | CASSQGLQSYNEQFF
11 | TRBJ2-5 | TRBV5-1 | NA | NA | TGCGCCAGCAGCCTACAAGAGACCCAGTACTTC | CASSLQETQYF
13 | TRBJ1-2 | TRBV29-1 | NA | NA | TGCAGCGTTGTGGACAGTTCTCCGTATGGCTACACCTTC | CSVVDSSPYGYTF
15 | TRBJ1-5 | TRBV5-6 | NA | NA | TGTGCCAGCAGCTTTTACCACGGGGGCAATCAGCCCCAGCATTTT | CASSFYHGGNQPQHF
14 | TRBJ1-4 | TRBV30 | NA | NA | TGTGCCTGGAGTGTAAGCCCTTCTAATGAAAAACTGTTTTTT | CAWSVSPSNEKLFF
17 | TRBJ2-1 | TRBV5-4 | TRBD2 | NA | TGTGCCAGCAGCTTTGGGGGGGTGGCTAGCGGTTACAATGAGCAGTTCTTC | CASSFGGVASGYNEQFF
13 | TRBJ2-1 | TRBV7-7 | TRBD2 | once | TGTGCTAGCAGCTTTAGCGGGGCCGATGAGCAGTTCTTC | CASSFSGADEQFF
15 | TRBJ2-7 | TRBV6-5 | NA | NA | TGTGCCAGCAGTTACTCCGTGGCGGGACCGTACGAGCAGTACTTC | CASSYSVAGPYEQYF
16 | TRBJ2-1 | TRBV11-1 | NA | NA | TGTGCCAGCAGCTTGGGGGGAGCGAATAACTACAATGAGCAGTTCTTC | CASSLGGANNYNEQFF
17 | TRBJ1-5 | TRBV10-3 | TRBD1 | NA | TGTGCCATCAGTGACCCAAGACAGGGGATTGTTAATCAGCCCCAGCATTTT | CAISDPRQGIVNQPQHF
13 | TRBJ1-1 | TRBV7-9 | NA | NA | TGTGCCAGCAGCCCTCAGGGGCAACCTGAAGCTTTCTTT | CASSPQGQPEAFF
15 | TRBJ1-5 | TRBV10-2 | TRBD1 | NA | TGCGCCAGCAGTGAGACAGGGGGTCCCAATCAGCCCCAGCATTTT | CASSETGGPNQPQHF